This TCR beta chain was recovered during a study of blood T cell repertoires in COVID-19. Everyone who took part was about 18 to 90 years old, and they came from about two dozen US areas. This table comes from immunoSEQ multiplex PCR, and its TCRdb copy is limited to in-frame clones, with some not included. This table holds 220,000 or so clones, 65% to 85% found once. The sample consisted of PBMCs or T cells enriched from blood (not recorded which). The TCR was taken from a woman aged 40 to 50 who had recovered from COVID-19.

DNA for the CDR3: TGCGCCAGCAGCCGGACAGGGGGAGAGACCCAGTACTTC. This encodes CASSRTGGETQYF. The rearrangement uses TRBV4-1 and TRBJ2-5; TRBD1 matches 10 bases. V was pared by 4 bases and J by 4 bases, with 0 bases of the junction left unmatched. The CDR3 loop spans 13 amino acids. Per germline, CDR1 MGHRA and CDR2 YSYEKL.